The 31 T cell receptor beta chains below were found in one sample sequenced in a study of T cells in women clearing cervical HPV infection. Using immunoSEQ multiplex PCR, the repertoire was profiled, and TCRdb retains in-frame clones only, with some absent. This sample contains roughly 20,000 clones. Sequencing used blood buffy coat. The origin of the receptors is a woman aged 18 to 75 with a cervical HPV16 infection that either progressed to CIN3+ or cleared (not recorded which).

Notes on this clone: The read finishes 3 residues shy of the CDR3 end, and the germline J gene is used to complete it. The chain recombines TRBV6-2 or TRBV6-3 with TRBJ2-3, with a tentative D call TRBD2 (7 bases). In germline, CDR1 is MNHEY, CDR2 SVGEGT. Trimming pared 6 bases from V and 0 bases from J, leaving 19 bases between. The length of the CDR3 is 17 residues. The CDR3 reads CASSSFSRGPSTDTQYF. CDR3 DNA (partial): TGTGCCAGCAGCTCCTTCTCGCGGGGGCCCAGCACAGATACG.

As to this clone: The CDR3 is cut off 3 residues early in the read; its end comes from the germline J gene. The chain has TRBV7-9 and TRBJ2-5, with D perhaps matching TRBD1 (5 bases). Trimming took 3 bases from V and 3 from J, leaving 8 bases between them. The CDR3 contains 13 residues. Germline V lookup: CDR1 SEHNR, CDR2 FQNEAQ (reference sequence). CDR3 DNA (partial): TGTGCCAGCAGCTTTTGGGGCAAAGAGACC. Translated: CASSFWGKET. The CDR3, in full, reads CASSFWGKETQYF.

On this clone itself: With the read ending 3 residues before the CDR3 end, the germline J gene is used to fill in that end. The chain links TRBV7-9 to TRBJ2-2; no definite D call. The V gene's germline CDR1 is SEHNR and CDR2 FQNEAQ (reference sequence). The CDR3 has 13 residues. The sequenced part of the CDR3 DNA is TGTGCCAGCAGCCCGGATCTAGAGGAAAAG. It yields the protein CASSPDLEEK. The full CDR3 protein reads CASSPDLEEKLFF.

Comment on this clone: With the read ending 3 residues before the CDR3 end, the germline J gene is used to fill in that end. The J gene is TRBJ1-5, the V gene TRBV5-3, with 8 bases aligning to TRBD1. TRBV5-3 is an open reading frame, and its role is uncertain. This CDR3 spans 17 amino acids. J was trimmed by 6 bases and V by 0 bases; bases with no gene match: 11. This chain's CDR3 is CARSLVRGRGRAQPQHF. The sequenced part of the CDR3 DNA is TGTGCCAGAAGCTTGGTCAGGGGGCGGGGGAGGGCTCAGCCC.

As to this clone: The observed sequence ends 3 residues before the CDR3 terminus, with the missing tail filled in from the germline J gene. This rearrangement joins TRBV7-9 to TRBJ2-7, with D possibly called TRBD1 or TRBD2 (5 bases each). The ends were cut back, 1 base at V and 0 bases at J, with 7 bases in the middle. In germline, CDR1 is SEHNR, CDR2 FQNEAQ (reference sequence). This CDR3 is 14 amino acids long. This CDR3 reads CASSLGGASYEQYF. The sequenced part of the CDR3 DNA is TGTGCCAGCAGCTTAGGAGGGGCCTCCTACGAG.

Regarding this clone: A read error may produce the germline difference seen at one junction end. Sequencing ends 3 residues short of the CDR3 end; the germline J gene provides the rest. Within the sample, other DNA sequences also encode this same CDR3. The chain employs TRBV7-6 and TRBJ1-3, with D tentatively TRBD1 (5 bases). The CDR3 length is 14 residues. Germline CDR1 SGHVS, CDR2 FNYEAQ. The DNA read from the CDR3 is TGTGCCAGCCAGGGCGGTCCTGATGGAAACACG. It is translated as CASQGGPDGNT. The full CDR3 protein reads CASQGGPDGNTIYF.

Points on this clone: The read stops 3 residues short of the end of the CDR3; the missing end is completed from the germline J gene. The chain recombines TRBV4-1 with TRBJ2-5, with a tentative D call TRBD1 (6 bases). V was trimmed by 1 base and J by 3 bases, leaving 6 bases between them. Germline V gene sequence: CDR1 MGHRA, CDR2 YSYEKL. CDR3 length equals 13 residues. The CDR3 region is CASSQAGEETQYF. CDR3 DNA (partial): TGCGCCAGCAGCCAAGCAGGGGAAGAGACC.

On this clone: At one boundary the junction diverges from the germline segment, which might be a read error. Partial CDR3 DNA: TGTGCTAGCAGCTTAGGCCCAGGGCCTCAAGAGACA. Its translation is CASSLGPGPQET. The entire CDR3 is CASSLGPGPQETAFF. The rearrangement joins TRBV7-7 to TRBJ1-1; possible D gene TRBD1, 5 bases. Sequencing ends 3 residues short of the CDR3 end; the germline J gene provides the rest. The CDR3 totals 15 residues. Germline lookup yields CDR1 SSHAT and CDR2 FNYEAQ (reference sequence). The whole variable domain, remainder taken from reference TRBV7-7 and TRBJ1-1, is GAGVSQSPRYKVTKRGQDVTLRCDPISSHATLYWYQQALGQGPEFLTYFNYEAQPDKSGLPSDRFSAERPEGSISTLTIQRTEQRDSAMYRCASSLGPGPQETAFFGQGTRLTVV.

In the case of this clone: Read sequence stops 3 residues before the CDR3 end, and the germline J gene provides the missing end. V gene TRBV19 combines with J gene TRBJ1-1; the match to TRBD1 covers 7 bases. After removal of 6 bases from V and 2 bases from J, the junction contained 6 bases not matched to a gene. There are 14 residues in the CDR3. CDR1 and CDR2 (germline): LNHDA, SQIVND (reference sequence). The chain's CDR3 is CASRRQGGNTEAFF. CDR3 bases read: TGTGCCAGTAGGCGACAGGGAGGCAACACTGAA.

As regards this clone: The read gets to within 3 residues of the CDR3 end, and the germline J gene fills in the rest. The rearrangement uses TRBV30 and TRBJ2-1; D possibly corresponds to TRBD1 (6 bases). V was cut by 3 bases and J by 9 bases, with 18 bases left in between. Germline lookup yields CDR1 GTSNPN and CDR2 SVGIG (reference sequence). There are 14 residues in the CDR3. CDR3 sequence reads: CAWRRDAEGGEQFF. Incomplete CDR3 DNA: TGTGCCTGGAGACGGGACGCAGAAGGGGGTGAG.

The CDR3 loop reads CASSSYRGQVPEAFF. The sequenced CDR3 bases are TGTGCCAGCAGCTCATACAGGGGGCAAGTACCTGAA. The chain links TRBV13 to TRBJ1-1, with 9 bases aligning to TRBD1. The missing CDR3 end, 3 residues past where the read stops, is filled in from the germline J gene. Germline V CDR1 and CDR2: PRHDT, FYEKMQ (reference sequence). V shed 4 bases, J shed 6 bases, and the junction held 9 bases outside the gene matches. This CDR3 is 15 amino acids long. Full variable domain (rest looked up from reference TRBV13 and TRBJ1-1): AAGVIQSPRHLIKEKRETATLKCYPIPRHDTVYWYQQGPGQDPQFLISFYEKMQSDKGSIPDRFSAQQFSDYHSELNMSSLELGDSALYFCASSSYRGQVPEAFFGQGTRLTVV.

On this clone: The read comes to an end 3 residues before the CDR3 does, leaving the germline J gene to fill in the end. This chain connects TRBV18 to TRBJ1-2, with D unresolved. Per germline, CDR1 KGHSH and CDR2 LQKENI. CDR3 length: 13 residues. CDR3 loop: CASSPTSVNDYTF. The CDR3 DNA, read in part, is TGTGCCAGCTCACCGACTAGCGTCAATGAC.

Points on this clone: The sequence runs out 3 residues before the end of the CDR3; the remainder is reconstructed from the germline J gene. This rearrangement joins TRBV6-1 to TRBJ1-1; tentative D call: TRBD1 (6 bases). The germline V gene encodes CDR1 MNHNS and CDR2 SASEGT. The V gene lost 4 bases and the J gene lost 5 bases, with 14 bases spanning the gap. The CDR3 is made up of 14 amino acids. CDR3: CASSGTARGTEAFF. The covered CDR3 bases are TGTGCCAGCAGTGGCACCGCGAGGGGGACTGAA.

A note on this clone: The CDR3 end falls 3 residues outside the read, so it is completed with the germline J gene. The chain recombines TRBV7-2 with TRBJ1-1, with TRBD1 matching 8 bases. The germline gives CDR1 SGHTA, CDR2 FQGNSA. The CDR3 contains 13 residues. CDR3 protein: CASSLDRAAEAFF. The sequenced CDR3 bases are TGTGCCAGCAGCTTGGACAGGGCGGCCGAA.

CDR3 DNA, as far as it was read: TGTGCCAGCAGTGAAGCGGCCCAGGTCGCAGATACG. This translates into CASSEAAQVADT. The CDR3 as a whole reads CASSEAAQVADTQYF. The V call is TRBV2, the J call TRBJ2-3; D ambiguous. The CDR3 end lies 3 residues beyond the end of the read and is filled in from the germline J gene. Germline V gene lookup returns CDR1 SNHLY and CDR2 FYNNEI. This CDR3 is built from 15 residues. V lost 0 bases and J lost 4, with 11 bases in between.

Points on this clone: The missing CDR3 end, 3 residues past where the read stops, is filled in from the germline J gene. V and J are TRBV19 and TRBJ2-3; D is possibly TRBD2 (6 bases). V was clipped by 5 bases and J by 0 bases, with 15 bases between them. This CDR3 spans 16 amino acids. Looked up from germline, CDR1 is LNHDA and CDR2 is SQIVND (reference sequence). CDR3 protein: CASSDRLLASTDTQYF. The CDR3 bases that were read are TGTGCCAGTAGTGACCGCCTACTAGCTAGCACAGATACG.

A remark on this clone: Read coverage stops 3 residues before the CDR3 terminus; the germline J gene supplies the remainder. This chain connects TRBV30 to TRBJ1-5; a possible D gene is TRBD1 (6 bases). The CDR3 runs 13 residues. V shed 3 bases and J shed 5 bases, with 11 bases lying between them. Per the germline V gene, CDR1 is GTSNPN and CDR2 is SVGIG (reference sequence). CDR3 protein: CAWRSGEHQPQHF. CDR3 DNA (partial): TGTGCCTGGAGGTCAGGGGAACATCAGCCC.

Points on this clone: The read ends 3 residues early relative to the CDR3; the germline J gene fills the gap. The rearrangement uses TRBV12-5 and TRBJ2-5, with a weak D call TRBD1 (5 bases). Looked up from germline, CDR1 is LGHNT and CDR2 is FRNRAP. CDR3 length equals 16 residues. The germline V and J ends were trimmed by 3 bases and 0 bases, with 14 bases remaining between them. The chain's CDR3 is CASGFDRVTYQETQYF. The sequenced part of the CDR3 DNA is TGTGCTAGTGGTTTTGACAGAGTTACGTACCAAGAGACC. The full variable domain, with the rest looked up from reference TRBV12-5 and TRBJ2-5, is DARVTQTPRHKVTEMGQEVTMRCQPILGHNTVFWYRQTMMQGLELLAYFRNRAPLDDSGMPKDRFSAEMPDATLATLKIQPSEPRDSAVYFCASGFDRVTYQETQYFGPGTRLLVL.

Of note for this clone: The read finishes 3 residues shy of the CDR3 end, and the germline J gene is used to complete it. The J gene is TRBJ2-3, the V gene TRBV7-2; D unclear. Germline V CDR1 and CDR2: SGHTA, FQGNSA. The CDR3 runs 13 residues. V was shortened by 4 bases and J by 6 bases, with 11 bases between the two germline ends. CDR3 DNA, as far as it was read: TGTGCCAGCAGCTCCTCCAACGCGGATACG. Translating it yields CASSSSNADT. The whole CDR3 region reads CASSSSNADTQYF. The entire variable domain, with the rest obtained from reference TRBV7-2 and TRBJ2-3, is as follows: GAGVSQSPSNKVTEKGKDVELRCDPISGHTALYWYRQSLGQGLEFLIYFQGNSAPDKSGLPSDRFSAERTGGSVSTLTIQRTQQEDSAVYLCASSSSNADTQYFGPGTRLTVL.

In regard to this clone: The CDR3 end falls 3 residues outside the read, so it is completed with the germline J gene. This rearrangement joins TRBV5-1 to TRBJ1-2; perhaps TRBD1 as D (5 bases). CDR3 size: 14 residues. Germline CDR1 and CDR2: SGHRS and YFSETQ. CDR3 amino acids: CASSLNGGEETYTF. Incomplete CDR3 DNA: TGCGCCAGCAGCTTGAACGGGGGGGAAGAGACC. The entire variable domain, with the rest obtained from reference TRBV5-1 and TRBJ1-2, is as follows: KAGVTQTPRYLIKTRGQQVTLSCSPISGHRSVSWYQQTPGQGLQFLFEYFSETQRNKGNFPGRFSGRQFSNSRSEMNVSTLELGDSALYLCASSLNGGEETYTFGSGTRLTVV.

Notes on this clone: The read ends 3 residues early relative to the CDR3; the germline J gene fills the gap. The gene calls are TRBV6-1 and TRBJ1-2; D unresolved. CDR1 is MNHNS and CDR2 is SASEGT in the germline V gene. The CDR3 loop spans 16 amino acids. CDR3 loop: CASSERASMSKNIYTF. Incomplete CDR3 DNA: TGTGCCAGCAGTGAAAGGGCCAGTATGTCCAAAAACATC.

As regards this clone: The CDR3 end falls 3 residues outside the read, so it is completed with the germline J gene. The chain links TRBV28 to TRBJ2-5, with 7 bases fitting TRBD2. The CDR3 totals 13 residues. In germline, CDR1 is MDHEN, CDR2 SYDVKM. V was clipped by 10 bases and J by 0 bases; unmatched bases: 5. CDR3 region: CATRGGYQETQYF. CDR3 DNA, as far as it was read: TGTGCCACCCGCGGGGGTTACCAAGAGACC.

On this clone: With the read ending 3 residues before the CDR3 end, the germline J gene is used to fill in that end. The V gene is TRBV5-1, the J gene TRBJ1-1; D remains unclear. CDR3 size: 14 residues. V was pared by 0 bases and J by 0 bases, with 6 bases between. Germline V gene data show CDR1 as SGHRS and CDR2 as YFSETQ. The sequenced CDR3 bases are TGCGCCAGCAGCTTGGGATACATGAACACTGAA. As protein: CASSLGYMNTE. In full, the CDR3 is CASSLGYMNTEAFF.

For this clone: Read sequence stops 3 residues before the CDR3 end, and the germline J gene provides the missing end. The chain uses TRBV19 and TRBJ1-6, with D possibly matching TRBD1 (5 bases). CDR1 is LNHDA, CDR2 SQIVND, per germline (reference sequence). CDR3 size: 15 residues. The ends were cut back, 6 bases at V and 2 bases at J, with 11 bases in the middle. Incomplete CDR3 DNA: TGTGCCAGTAGCGGGGGACGGACCTATAATTCACCC. It is translated as CASSGGRTYNSP. The full CDR3 sequence reads CASSGGRTYNSPLHF.

The CDR3 here is CASRHGLAGVVTQYF. CDR3 bases read: TGTGCCAGCAGACACGGACTAGCGGGGGTCGTTACG. This chain connects TRBV5-6 to TRBJ2-3; the match to TRBD2 covers 13 bases. The read ends 3 residues shy of where the CDR3 ends; the end is completed using the germline J gene. The CDR3 has 15 residues. The V segment lost 5 bases and the J segment 8 bases; nucleotides outside the gene matches: 8. CDR1 SGHDT and CDR2 YYEEEE come from the germline V gene.

On this clone: Read data end 3 residues before the CDR3 end; the end is taken from the germline J gene. The chain uses TRBV18 and TRBJ2-4, with D tentatively TRBD1 (6 bases). This CDR3 is 13 amino acids long. Germline V CDR1 and CDR2: KGHSH, LQKENI. The CDR3 protein is CASSPDRTYGQYF. CDR3 DNA, as far as it was read: TGTGCCAGCTCACCAGACAGGACCTATGGT.

Notes on this clone: From the germline J gene comes the end of the CDR3, since the read stops 3 residues before it. The V gene is TRBV7-9, the J gene TRBJ2-2; the D gene is possibly TRBD2 (5 bases). Per germline, CDR1 SEHNR and CDR2 FQNEAQ (reference sequence). The CDR3 spans 14 residues. The CDR3 sequence: CASSFPDGDEKLFF. The CDR3 bases that were read are TGTGCCAGCAGCTTTCCGGACGGGGATGAAAAG.

Partial CDR3 DNA: TGTGCCAGCAGCGTAGGGCAGGGGGCGGACAATGAG. Its translation: CASSVGQGADNE. The whole CDR3 protein is CASSVGQGADNEQFF. The chain joins TRBV9 to TRBJ2-1; 8 bases align to TRBD1. The read terminates 3 residues ahead of where the CDR3 ends, so the germline J gene completes it. Trimming at V came to 0 bases and at J to 5 bases, leaving 4 bases not matched to a gene. The CDR3 totals 15 residues. In germline, CDR1 is SGDLS, CDR2 YYNGEE.

A note on this clone: The CDR3 end is not reached by the read, which stops 3 residues before it; the germline J gene fills it in. The chain recombines TRBV10-3 with TRBJ1-2; 7 bases are shared with TRBD1. Germline trimming cut 4 bases from V and 2 bases from J; bases unmatched to any gene: 4. From germline, CDR1 is ENHRY and CDR2 SYGVKD. CDR3 size: 14 residues. Partial CDR3 DNA: TGTGCCATCAGTGTAGAACAGGGGAACTATGGC. As protein: CAISVEQGNYG. In full, the CDR3 is CAISVEQGNYGYTF.

With respect to this clone: The read falls 3 residues short of the CDR3 end, and the missing part is taken from the germline J gene. The chain couples TRBV29-1 to TRBJ2-7; possibly TRBD1 for D (5 bases). Between the trimmed V and J ends, which lost 7 bases and 2 bases, there was a span of 9 bases. The CDR3 spans 11 residues. Per the germline V gene, CDR1 is SQVTM and CDR2 is ANQGSEA. The sequenced part of the CDR3 DNA is TGCAGCGGGCAGGGCCCCTACGAG. Translated: CSGQGPYE. From start to end, the CDR3 is CSGQGPYEQYF.

Turning to this clone: The CDR3 end lies 3 residues beyond the end of the read and is filled in from the germline J gene. J is TRBJ2-3 and V is TRBV2; 11 bases map to TRBD1. The CDR3 is 14 residues long. Germline CDR1 reads SNHLY; CDR2 reads FYNNEI. CDR3 amino acids: CASSLDRGQETQYF. The DNA read from the CDR3 is TGTGCCAGCAGCCTGGACAGGGGGCAAGAGACG.